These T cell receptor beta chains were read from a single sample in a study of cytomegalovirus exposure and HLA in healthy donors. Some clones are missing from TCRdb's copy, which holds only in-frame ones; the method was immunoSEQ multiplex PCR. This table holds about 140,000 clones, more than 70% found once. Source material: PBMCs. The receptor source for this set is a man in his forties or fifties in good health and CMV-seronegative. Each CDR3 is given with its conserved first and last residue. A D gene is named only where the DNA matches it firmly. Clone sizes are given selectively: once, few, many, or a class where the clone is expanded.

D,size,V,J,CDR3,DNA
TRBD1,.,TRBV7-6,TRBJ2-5,CASSPGQGGETQYF,TGTGCCAGCAGTCCGGGACAGGGTGGGGAGACCCAGTACTTC
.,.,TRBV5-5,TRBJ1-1,CASSSGHWNTEAFF,TGTGCCAGCAGCTCCGGACACTGGAACACTGAAGCTTTCTTT
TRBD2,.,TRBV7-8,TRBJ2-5,CASSLWRGGGETQYF,TGTGCCAGCAGCTTATGGCGGGGGGGAGGAGAGACCCAGTACTTC
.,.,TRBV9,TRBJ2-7,CASSVDRESYEQYF,TGTGCCAGCAGCGTAGACAGGGAATCCTACGAGCAGTACTTC
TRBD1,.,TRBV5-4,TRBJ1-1,CASSTKTGGTEAFF,TGTGCCAGCAGCACAAAGACAGGGGGCACTGAAGCTTTCTTT
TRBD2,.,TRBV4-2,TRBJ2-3,CASSQDDDVPGTNTDTQYF,TGTGCCAGCAGCCAAGATGACGATGTTCCCGGGACTAACACAGATACGCAGTATTTT
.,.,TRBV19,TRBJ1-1,CASLDYTEAFF,TGTGCCAGCCTAGATTACACTGAAGCTTTCTTT
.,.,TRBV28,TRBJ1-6,CASVSGGIGSPLHF,TGTGCCAGCGTATCCGGGGGAATAGGATCACCCCTCCACTTT
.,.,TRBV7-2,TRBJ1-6,CASSLESTGRNSPLHF,TGTGCCAGCAGCTTAGAGTCAACAGGTCGGAATTCACCCCTCCACTTT
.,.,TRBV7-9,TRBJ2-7,CASSLDGQGGREQYF,TGTGCCAGCAGCTTAGACGGACAAGGGGGAAGAGAGCAGTACTTC
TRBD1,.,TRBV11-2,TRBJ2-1,CASTPRGQGSLNEQFF,TGTGCCAGCACCCCGCGGGGACAGGGAAGCCTCAATGAGCAGTTCTTC
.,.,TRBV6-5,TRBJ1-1,CASRPTLMNTEAFF,TGTGCCAGCAGACCGACTCTCATGAACACTGAAGCTTTCTTT
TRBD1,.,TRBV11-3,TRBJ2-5,CASSPGTGGIQETQYF,TGTGCCAGCAGCCCGGGGACAGGGGGCATCCAAGAGACCCAGTACTTC
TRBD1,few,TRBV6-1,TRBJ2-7,CASSEGFATGVAYEQYF,TGTGCCAGCAGTGAAGGATTCGCCACAGGGGTCGCCTACGAGCAGTACTTC
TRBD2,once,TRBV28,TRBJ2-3,CASRSGGVGDTQYF,TGTGCCAGCAGGAGCGGGGGGGTTGGAGATACGCAGTATTTT
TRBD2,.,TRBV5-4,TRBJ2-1,CASSLGLAGGQGFF,TGTGCCAGCAGCCTGGGACTAGCGGGGGGGCAAGGGTTCTTC
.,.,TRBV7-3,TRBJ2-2,CASSLGGGGNTGELFF,TGTGCCAGCAGCCTGGGCGGCGGAGGGAACACCGGGGAGCTGTTTTTT
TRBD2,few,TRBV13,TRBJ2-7,CASSLGSGRDEQYF,TGTGCCAGCAGCTTAGGCAGCGGGAGGGACGAGCAGTACTTC
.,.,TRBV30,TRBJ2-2,CAWSLLVGTGELFF,TGTGCCTGGAGTTTACTAGTGGGCACCGGGGAGCTGTTTTTT
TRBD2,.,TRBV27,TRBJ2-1,CASSLSGGSGNEQFF,TGTGCCAGCAGTTTATCTGGCGGGAGCGGGAATGAGCAGTTCTTC
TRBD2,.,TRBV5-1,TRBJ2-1,CASSLHGTSGGWGRGEQFF,TGCGCCAGCAGCTTGCATGGGACTAGCGGGGGTTGGGGGCGTGGTGAGCAGTTCTTC
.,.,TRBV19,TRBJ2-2,CASSYSGPILNTGELFF,TGTGCCAGTAGTTACAGCGGCCCCATACTTAACACCGGGGAGCTGTTTTTT
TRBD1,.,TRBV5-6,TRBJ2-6,CASSWRTGYGANVLTF,TGTGCCAGCAGCTGGCGGACAGGGTATGGGGCCAACGTCCTGACTTTC
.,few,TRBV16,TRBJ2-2,CASSPGKADTGELFF,TGTGCCAGCAGCCCCGGGAAGGCGGACACCGGGGAGCTGTTTTTT
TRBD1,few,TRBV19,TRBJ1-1,CASSETGTATAEAFF,TGTGCCAGTAGCGAGACCGGGACAGCCACGGCTGAAGCTTTCTTT
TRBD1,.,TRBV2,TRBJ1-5,CASSMDRGKARPQHF,TGTGCCAGCAGTATGGACAGGGGAAAGGCTCGGCCCCAGCATTTT
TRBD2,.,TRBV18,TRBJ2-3,CASSPSPGGDTQYF,TGTGCCAGCTCACCGAGCCCGGGAGGGGATACGCAGTATTTT
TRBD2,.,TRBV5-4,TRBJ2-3,CASSEAGGRADTQYF,TGTGCCAGCAGCGAAGCGGGGGGCCGTGCAGATACGCAGTATTTT
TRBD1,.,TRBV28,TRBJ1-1,CASSPRTGKGTEAFF,TGTGCCAGCAGCCCCCGGACAGGGAAGGGCACTGAAGCTTTCTTT
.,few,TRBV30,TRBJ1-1,CAWSVRSDTEAFF,TGTGCCTGGAGTGTACGATCGGACACTGAAGCTTTCTTT
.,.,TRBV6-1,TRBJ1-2,CASSETARYGYTF,TGTGCCAGCAGTGAGACAGCCCGCTATGGCTACACCTTC
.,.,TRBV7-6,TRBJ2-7,CASSLSTTYEQYF,TGTGCCAGCAGCTTATCTACTACCTACGAGCAGTACTTC
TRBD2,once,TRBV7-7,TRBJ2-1,CASSLEGRLAGNNEQFF,TGTGCTAGCAGCTTAGAAGGGAGGCTAGCGGGCAACAATGAGCAGTTCTTC
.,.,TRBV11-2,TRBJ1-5,CASSPHRNQPQHF,TGTGCCAGCAGCCCCCACAGGAATCAGCCCCAGCATTTT
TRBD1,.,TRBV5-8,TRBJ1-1,CASSIRDRGYSGTEAFF,TGTGCCAGCAGCATCCGGGACAGGGGGTATTCGGGCACTGAAGCTTTCTTT
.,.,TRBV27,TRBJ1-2,CASSRGGYGYTF,TGTGCCAGCAGTCGGGGGGGTTACGGCTACACCTTC
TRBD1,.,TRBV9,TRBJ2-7,CASSLKPGTGFLSETYEQYF,TGTGCCAGCAGCCTCAAGCCCGGGACAGGGTTCCTTTCGGAGACCTACGAGCAGTACTTC
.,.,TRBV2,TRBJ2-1,CASSEFYDNEQFF,TGTGCCAGCAGTGAATTCTATGACAATGAGCAGTTCTTC
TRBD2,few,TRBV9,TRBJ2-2,CASSVGTSDTGELFF,TGTGCCAGCAGCGTAGGGACTAGCGACACCGGGGAGCTGTTTTTT
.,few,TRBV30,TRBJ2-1,CACRTWRYNEQFF,TGTGCCTGCCGGACCTGGAGGTACAATGAGCAGTTCTTC
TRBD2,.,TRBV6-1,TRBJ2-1,CASSETSGSYNEQFF,TGTGCCAGCAGTGAAACTAGCGGGTCCTACAATGAGCAGTTCTTC
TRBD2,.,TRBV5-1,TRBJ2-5,CASSLGTSGGQETQYF,TGCGCCAGCAGCTTAGGGACTAGCGGGGGACAAGAGACCCAGTACTTC
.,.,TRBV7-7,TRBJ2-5,CASSLGAGFQETQYF,TGTGCTAGCAGCTTAGGAGCTGGTTTCCAAGAGACCCAGTACTTC
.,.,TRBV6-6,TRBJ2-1,CASTLGGSYNEQFF,TGTGCCAGCACTTTAGGGGGCTCCTACAATGAGCAGTTCTTC
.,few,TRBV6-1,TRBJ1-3,CASYRGSSGNTIYF,TGTGCCAGCTATAGGGGGAGCTCTGGAAACACCATATATTTT
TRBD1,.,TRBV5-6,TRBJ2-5,CASSLYGDSQETQYF,TGTGCCAGCAGCTTGTATGGGGACAGCCAAGAGACCCAGTACTTC
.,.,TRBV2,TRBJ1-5,CASSPTTQPQHF,TGTGCCAGCAGCCCGACAACTCAGCCCCAGCATTTT